This T cell receptor (beta chain) comes out of a study of T cell repertoires in cytomegalovirus infection. Study background: Indicated by public TCR beta signatures were CMV infection and matching HLA type.

Study-level points and caveats: Ex vivo responses were dominated by HLA-C-restricted CMV-specific TCR beta clonotypes. Carriage of CMV together with the relevant HLA was identifiable through cumulative public TCR beta family frequency.

This CDR3 is 16 amino acids long. Germline V gene data show CDR1 as SEHNR and CDR2 as FQNEAQ (reference sequence). V was pared by 5 bases and J by 5 bases, with 7 bases of the junction left unmatched. TCRdb fed the reads into MiXCR, producing one record per CDR3 protein. The table shows a few hundred thousand distinct CDR3 sequences, with more than 8% occurring only once. This clonotype was counted at least ten times. Its matching antigen is unknown. This clonotype originated in a human donor in good health (CMV status not recorded). Some clones in this sample may be carry-over from other donors' samples. The sample comprised PBMCs. The chain links TRBV7-9 to TRBJ1-5; TRBD1 matches 12 bases. The CDR3 DNA is TGTGCCAGCAGCGCCACCGGGACAGGGGGCTATCAGCCCCAGCATTTT. It codes for CASSATGTGGYQPQHF. The full variable domain, with the rest looked up from reference TRBV7-9 and TRBJ1-5, is DTGVSQNPRHKITKRGQNVTFRCDPISEHNRLYWYRQTLGQGPEFLTYFQNEAQLEKSRLLSDRFSAERPKGSFSTLEIQRTEQGDSAMYLCASSATGTGGYQPQHFGDGTRLSIL.